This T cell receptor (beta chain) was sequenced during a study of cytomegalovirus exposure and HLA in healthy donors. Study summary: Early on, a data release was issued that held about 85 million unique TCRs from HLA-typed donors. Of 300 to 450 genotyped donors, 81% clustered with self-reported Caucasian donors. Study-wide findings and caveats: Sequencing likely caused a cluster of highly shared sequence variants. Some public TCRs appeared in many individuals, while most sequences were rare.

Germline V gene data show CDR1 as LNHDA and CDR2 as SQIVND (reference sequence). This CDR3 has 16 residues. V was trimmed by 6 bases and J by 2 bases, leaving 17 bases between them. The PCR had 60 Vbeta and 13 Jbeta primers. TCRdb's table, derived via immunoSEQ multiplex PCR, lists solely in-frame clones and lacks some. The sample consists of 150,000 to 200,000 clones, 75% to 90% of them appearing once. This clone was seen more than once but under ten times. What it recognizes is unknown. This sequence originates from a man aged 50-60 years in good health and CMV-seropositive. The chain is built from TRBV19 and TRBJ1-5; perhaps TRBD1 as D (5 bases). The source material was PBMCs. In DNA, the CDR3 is TGTGCCAGTAGCTCCCCCTATCGGGGGGGCAATCAGCCCCAGCATTTT. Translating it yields CASSSPYRGGNQPQHF.